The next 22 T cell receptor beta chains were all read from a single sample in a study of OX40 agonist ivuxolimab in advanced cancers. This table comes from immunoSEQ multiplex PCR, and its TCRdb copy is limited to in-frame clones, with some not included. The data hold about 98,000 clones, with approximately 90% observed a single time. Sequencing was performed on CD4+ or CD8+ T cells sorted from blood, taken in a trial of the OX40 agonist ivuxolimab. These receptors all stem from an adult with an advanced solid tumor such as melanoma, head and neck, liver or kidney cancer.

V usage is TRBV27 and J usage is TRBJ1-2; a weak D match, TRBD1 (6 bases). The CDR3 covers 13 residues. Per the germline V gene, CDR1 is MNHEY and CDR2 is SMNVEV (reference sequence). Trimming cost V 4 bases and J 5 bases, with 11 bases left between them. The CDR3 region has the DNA TGTGCCAGCAGTTCCTTGGACAGTTATGGCTACACCTTC. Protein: CASSSLDSYGYTF.

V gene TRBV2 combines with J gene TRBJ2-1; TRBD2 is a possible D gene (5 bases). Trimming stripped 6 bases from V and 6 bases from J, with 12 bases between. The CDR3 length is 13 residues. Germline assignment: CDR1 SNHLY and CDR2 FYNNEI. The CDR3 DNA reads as TGTGCCAGCAGAGTATCAGAGGGCAATGAGCAGTTCTTC. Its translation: CASRVSEGNEQFF.

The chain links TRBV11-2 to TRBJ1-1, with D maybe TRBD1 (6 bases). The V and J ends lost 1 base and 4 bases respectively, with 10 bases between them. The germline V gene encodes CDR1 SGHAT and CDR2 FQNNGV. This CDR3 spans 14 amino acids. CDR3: CASSLVIGGTEAFF. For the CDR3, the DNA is TGTGCCAGCAGCTTAGTAATAGGGGGCACTGAAGCTTTCTTT. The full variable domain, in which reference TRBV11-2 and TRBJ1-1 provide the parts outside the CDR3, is EAGVAQSPRYKIIEKRQSVAFWCNPISGHATLYWYQQILGQGPKLLIQFQNNGVVDDSQLPKDRFSAERLKGVDSTLKIQPAKLEDSAVYLCASSLVIGGTEAFFGQGTRLTVV.

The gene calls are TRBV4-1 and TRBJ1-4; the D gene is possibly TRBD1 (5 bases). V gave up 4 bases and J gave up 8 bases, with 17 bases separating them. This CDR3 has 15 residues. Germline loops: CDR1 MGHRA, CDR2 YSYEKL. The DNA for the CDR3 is TGCGCCAGCAGCCCCGGAGGGACCTACGGGGAAAAACTGTTTTTT. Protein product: CASSPGGTYGEKLFF.

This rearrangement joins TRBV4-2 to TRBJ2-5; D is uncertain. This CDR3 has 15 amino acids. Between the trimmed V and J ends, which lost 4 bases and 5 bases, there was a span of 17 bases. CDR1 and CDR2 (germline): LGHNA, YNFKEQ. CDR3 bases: TGTGCCAGCAGCCCCCGCCTCAACCGTGGGGAGACCCAGTACTTC. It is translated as CASSPRLNRGETQYF.

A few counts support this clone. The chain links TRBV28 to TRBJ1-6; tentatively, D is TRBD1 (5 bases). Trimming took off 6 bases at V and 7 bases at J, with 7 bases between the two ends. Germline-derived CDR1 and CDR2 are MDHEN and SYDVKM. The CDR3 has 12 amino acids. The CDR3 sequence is CASRSGNSPLHF. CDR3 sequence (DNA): TGTGCCAGCAGGTCAGGGAATTCACCCCTCCACTTT.

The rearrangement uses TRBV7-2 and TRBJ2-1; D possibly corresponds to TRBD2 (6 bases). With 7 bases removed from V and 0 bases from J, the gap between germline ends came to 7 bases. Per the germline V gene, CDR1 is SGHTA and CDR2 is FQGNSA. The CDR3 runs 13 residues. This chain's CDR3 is CASIGSSYNEQFF. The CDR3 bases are TGTGCCAGCATCGGGAGCTCCTACAATGAGCAGTTCTTC. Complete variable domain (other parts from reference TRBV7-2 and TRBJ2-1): GAGVSQSPSNKVTEKGKDVELRCDPISGHTALYWYRQSLGQGLEFLIYFQGNSAPDKSGLPSDRFSAERTGGSVSTLTIQRTQQEDSAVYLCASIGSSYNEQFFGPGTRLTVL.

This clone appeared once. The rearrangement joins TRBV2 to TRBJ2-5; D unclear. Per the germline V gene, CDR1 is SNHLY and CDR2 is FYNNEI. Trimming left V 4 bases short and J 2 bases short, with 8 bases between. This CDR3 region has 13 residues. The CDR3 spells CASSVFSQETQYF. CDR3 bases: TGTGCCAGCAGTGTCTTCTCACAAGAGACCCAGTACTTC.

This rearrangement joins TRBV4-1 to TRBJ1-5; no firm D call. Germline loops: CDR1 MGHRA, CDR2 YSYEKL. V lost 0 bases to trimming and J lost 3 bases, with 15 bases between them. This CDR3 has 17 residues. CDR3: CASSQERYRAINQPQHF. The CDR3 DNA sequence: TGCGCCAGCAGCCAAGAGCGCTACAGAGCGATCAATCAGCCCCAGCATTTT.

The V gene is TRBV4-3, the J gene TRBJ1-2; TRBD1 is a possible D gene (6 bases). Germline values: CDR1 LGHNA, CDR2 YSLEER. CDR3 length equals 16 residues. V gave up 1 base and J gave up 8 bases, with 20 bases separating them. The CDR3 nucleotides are TGCGCCAGCAGCCAAGCCACCCGGGGGCCGGTGCGGGGCTACACCTTC. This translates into CASSQATRGPVRGYTF.

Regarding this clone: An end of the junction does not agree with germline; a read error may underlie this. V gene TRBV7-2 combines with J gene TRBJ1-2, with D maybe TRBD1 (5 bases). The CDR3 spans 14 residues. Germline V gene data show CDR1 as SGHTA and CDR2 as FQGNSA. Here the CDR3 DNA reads TGTGCCAGCAGCTTAGTATCAGGGATCGATGGCTGCACCTTC. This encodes CASSLVSGIDGCTF.

CDR3 DNA: TGCGCCAGCAGCCTACTGGGTCGTGTAGGGACCGGGGAGCTGTTTTTT. This encodes CASSLLGRVGTGELFF. This chain connects TRBV5-1 to TRBJ2-2; D call uncertain. The CDR3 runs to 16 residues. V shed 4 bases and J shed 5 bases, with 18 bases lying between them. From germline, CDR1 is SGHRS and CDR2 YFSETQ.

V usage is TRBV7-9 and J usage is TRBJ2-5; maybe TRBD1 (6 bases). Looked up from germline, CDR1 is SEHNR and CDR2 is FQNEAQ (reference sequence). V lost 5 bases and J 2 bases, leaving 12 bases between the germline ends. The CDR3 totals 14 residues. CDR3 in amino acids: CASSLRDIQETQYF. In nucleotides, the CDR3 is TGTGCCAGCAGCCTTCGGGACATACAAGAGACCCAGTACTTC. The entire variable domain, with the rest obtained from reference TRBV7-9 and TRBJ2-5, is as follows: DTGVSQNPRHKITKRGQNVTFRCDPISEHNRLYWYRQTLGQGPEFLTYFQNEAQLEKSRLLSDRFSAERPKGSFSTLEIQRTEQGDSAMYLCASSLRDIQETQYFGPGTRLLVL.

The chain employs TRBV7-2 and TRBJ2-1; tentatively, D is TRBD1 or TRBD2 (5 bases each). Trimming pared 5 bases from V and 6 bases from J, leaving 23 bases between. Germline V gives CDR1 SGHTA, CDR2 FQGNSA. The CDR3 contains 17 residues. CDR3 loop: CASSRDPLLPPGNEQFF. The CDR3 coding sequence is TGTGCCAGCAGCCGGGACCCACTCCTCCCTCCCGGCAATGAGCAGTTCTTC.

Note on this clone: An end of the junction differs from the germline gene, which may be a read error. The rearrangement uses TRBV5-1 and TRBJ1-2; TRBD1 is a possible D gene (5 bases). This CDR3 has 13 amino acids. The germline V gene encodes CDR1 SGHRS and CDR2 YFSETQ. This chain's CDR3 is CASSLVSGRLFNF. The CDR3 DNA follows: TGCGCCAGCAGCTTGGTTTCGGGACGCCTTTTCAACTTC.

The CDR3 nucleotides are TGTGCCAGTAGTATAGTAGCGGACACCGGGGAGCTGTTTTTT. As protein: CASSIVADTGELFF. This chain joins TRBV19 and TRBJ2-2; tentatively, D is TRBD2 (6 bases). With 1 base removed from V and 3 bases from J, the gap between germline ends came to 6 bases. Germline V gene data show CDR1 as LNHDA and CDR2 as SQIVND (reference sequence). The CDR3 extends over 14 amino acids. The complete variable domain, with remaining parts taken from reference TRBV19 and TRBJ2-2, reads DGGITQSPKYLFRKEGQNVTLSCEQNLNHDAMYWYRQDPGQGLRLIYYSQIVNDFQKGDIAEGYSVSREKKESFPLTVTSAQKNPTAFYLCASSIVADTGELFFGEGSRLTVL.

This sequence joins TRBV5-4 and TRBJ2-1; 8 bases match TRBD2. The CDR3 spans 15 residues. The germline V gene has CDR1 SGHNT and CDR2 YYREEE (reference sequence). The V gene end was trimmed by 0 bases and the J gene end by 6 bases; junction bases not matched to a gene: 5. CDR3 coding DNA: TGTGCCAGCAGCTTGGGATTCGGGAGGGCCAATGAGCAGTTCTTC. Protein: CASSLGFGRANEQFF. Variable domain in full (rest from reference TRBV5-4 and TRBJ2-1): ETGVTQSPTHLIKTRGQQVTLRCSSQSGHNTVSWYQQALGQGPQFIFQYYREEENGRGNFPPRFSGLQFPNYSSELNVNALELDDSALYLCASSLGFGRANEQFFGPGTRLTVL.

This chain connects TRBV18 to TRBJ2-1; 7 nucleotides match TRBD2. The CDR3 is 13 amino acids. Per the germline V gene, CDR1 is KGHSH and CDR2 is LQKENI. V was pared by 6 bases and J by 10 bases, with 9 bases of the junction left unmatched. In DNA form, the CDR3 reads TGTGCCAGCTCGTCAGGGACTAACTTAGAGCAGTTCTTC. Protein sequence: CASSSGTNLEQFF.

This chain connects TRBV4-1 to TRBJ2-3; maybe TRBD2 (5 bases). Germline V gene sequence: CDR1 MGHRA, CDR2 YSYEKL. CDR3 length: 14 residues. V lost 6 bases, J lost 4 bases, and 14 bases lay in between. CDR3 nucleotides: TGCGCCAGCAGTCGACGTATCGGGGCAGATACGCAGTATTTT. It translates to CASSRRIGADTQYF.

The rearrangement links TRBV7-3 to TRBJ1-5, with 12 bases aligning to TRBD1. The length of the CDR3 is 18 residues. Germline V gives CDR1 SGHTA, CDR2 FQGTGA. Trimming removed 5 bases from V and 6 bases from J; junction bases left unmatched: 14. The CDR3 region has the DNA TGTGCCAGCAGCGCAAGGGACAGGGGGCCGGGTGAAGGTCAGCCCCAGCATTTT. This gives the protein CASSARDRGPGEGQPQHF. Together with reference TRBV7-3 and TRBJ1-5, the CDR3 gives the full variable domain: GAGVSQTPSNKVTEKGKYVELRCDPISGHTALYWYRQSLGQGPEFLIYFQGTGAADDSGLPNDRFFAVRPEGSVSTLKIQRTERGDSAVYLCASSARDRGPGEGQPQHFGDGTRLSIL.

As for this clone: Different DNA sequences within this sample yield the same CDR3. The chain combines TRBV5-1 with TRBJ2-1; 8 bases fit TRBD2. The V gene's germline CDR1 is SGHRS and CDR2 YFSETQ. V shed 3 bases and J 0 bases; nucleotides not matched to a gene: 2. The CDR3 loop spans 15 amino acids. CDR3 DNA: TGCGCCAGCAGCTCCGGGACTAGCTCCTACAATGAGCAGTTCTTC. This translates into CASSSGTSSYNEQFF.

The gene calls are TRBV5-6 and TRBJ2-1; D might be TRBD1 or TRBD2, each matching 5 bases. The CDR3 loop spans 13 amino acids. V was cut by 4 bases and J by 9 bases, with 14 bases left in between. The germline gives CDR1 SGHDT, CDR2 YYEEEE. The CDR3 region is CASSLTGAREQFF. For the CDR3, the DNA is TGTGCCAGCAGCCTAACCGGGGCCCGTGAGCAGTTCTTC. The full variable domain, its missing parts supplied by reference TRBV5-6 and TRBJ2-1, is DAGVTQSPTHLIKTRGQQVTLRCSPKSGHDTVSWYQQALGQGPQFIFQYYEEEERQRGNFPDRFSGHQFPNYSSELNVNALLLGDSALYLCASSLTGAREQFFGPGTRLTVL.